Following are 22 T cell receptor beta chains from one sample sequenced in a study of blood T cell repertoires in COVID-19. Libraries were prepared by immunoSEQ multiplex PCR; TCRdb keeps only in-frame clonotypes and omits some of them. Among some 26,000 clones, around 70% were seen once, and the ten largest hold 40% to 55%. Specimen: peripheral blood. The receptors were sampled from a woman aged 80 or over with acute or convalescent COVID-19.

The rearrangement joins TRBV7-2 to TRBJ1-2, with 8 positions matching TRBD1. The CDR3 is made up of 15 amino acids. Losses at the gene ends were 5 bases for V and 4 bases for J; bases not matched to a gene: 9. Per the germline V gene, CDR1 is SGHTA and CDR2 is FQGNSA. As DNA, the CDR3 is TGTGCCAGCAGCCCAAGACAGGGGATGGGCTATGGCTACACCTTC. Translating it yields CASSPRQGMGYGYTF.

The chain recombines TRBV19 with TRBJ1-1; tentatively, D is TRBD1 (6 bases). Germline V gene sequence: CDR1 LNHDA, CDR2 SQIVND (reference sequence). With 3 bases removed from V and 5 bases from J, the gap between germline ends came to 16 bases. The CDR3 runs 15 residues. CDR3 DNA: TGTGCCAGTAGTATTGACAGGTTACGTGTGACTGAAGCTTTCTTT. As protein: CASSIDRLRVTEAFF. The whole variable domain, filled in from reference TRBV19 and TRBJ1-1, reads DGGITQSPKYLFRKEGQNVTLSCEQNLNHDAMYWYRQDPGQGLRLIYYSQIVNDFQKGDIAEGYSVSREKKESFPLTVTSAQKNPTAFYLCASSIDRLRVTEAFFGQGTRLTVV.

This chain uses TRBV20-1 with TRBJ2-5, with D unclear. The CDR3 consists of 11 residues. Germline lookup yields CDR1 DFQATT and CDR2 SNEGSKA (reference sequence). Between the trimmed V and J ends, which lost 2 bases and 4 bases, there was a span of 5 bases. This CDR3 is CSARRLETQYF. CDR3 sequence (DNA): TGCAGTGCTAGACGGTTAGAGACCCAGTACTTC.

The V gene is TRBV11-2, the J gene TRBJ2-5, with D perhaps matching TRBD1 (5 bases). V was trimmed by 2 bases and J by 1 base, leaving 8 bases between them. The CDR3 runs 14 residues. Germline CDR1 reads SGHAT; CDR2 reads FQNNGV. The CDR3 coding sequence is TGTGCCAGCAGCTTACAGGGCACCCAAGAGACCCAGTACTTC. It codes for CASSLQGTQETQYF.

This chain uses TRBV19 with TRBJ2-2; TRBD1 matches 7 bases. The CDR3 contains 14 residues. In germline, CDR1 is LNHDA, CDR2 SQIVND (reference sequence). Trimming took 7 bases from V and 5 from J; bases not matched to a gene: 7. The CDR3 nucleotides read TGTGCCAGTAATCCGACAGGGCCGACCGGGGAGCTGTTTTTT. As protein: CASNPTGPTGELFF.

The CDR3 loop is CASSKAPGDWNTEAFF. CDR3 DNA sequence: TGTGCCAGCAGCAAAGCACCGGGGGATTGGAACACTGAAGCTTTCTTT. The rearrangement uses TRBV21-1 and TRBJ1-1. TRBV21-1 is a known pseudogene. The CDR3 has 16 residues.

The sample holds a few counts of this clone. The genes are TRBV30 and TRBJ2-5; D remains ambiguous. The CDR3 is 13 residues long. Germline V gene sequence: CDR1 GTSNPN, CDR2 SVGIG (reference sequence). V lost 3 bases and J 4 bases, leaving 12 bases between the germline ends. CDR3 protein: CAWRVAGLETQYF. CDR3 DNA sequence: TGTGCCTGGAGAGTTGCCGGGTTAGAGACCCAGTACTTC.

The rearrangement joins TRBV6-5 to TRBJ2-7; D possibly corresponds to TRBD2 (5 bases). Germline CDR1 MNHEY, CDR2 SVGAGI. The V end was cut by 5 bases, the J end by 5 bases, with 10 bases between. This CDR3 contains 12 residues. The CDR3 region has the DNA TGTGCCAGCAGTCTTCCCGGGGACGAGCAGTACTTC. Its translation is CASSLPGDEQYF.

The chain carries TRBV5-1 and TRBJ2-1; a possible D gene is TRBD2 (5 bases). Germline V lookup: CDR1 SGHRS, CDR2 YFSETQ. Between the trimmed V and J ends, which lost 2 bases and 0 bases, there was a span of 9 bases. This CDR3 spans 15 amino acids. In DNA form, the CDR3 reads TGCGCCAGCAGCTTCACGGGGAGCTCCTACAATGAGCAGTTCTTC. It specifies CASSFTGSSYNEQFF.

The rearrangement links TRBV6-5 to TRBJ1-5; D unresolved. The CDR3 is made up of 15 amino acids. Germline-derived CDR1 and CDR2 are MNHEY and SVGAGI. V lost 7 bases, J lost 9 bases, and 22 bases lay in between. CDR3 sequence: CASKGWGEGTRPQHF. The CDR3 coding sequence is TGTGCCAGCAAAGGGTGGGGAGAAGGAACCCGGCCCCAGCATTTT.

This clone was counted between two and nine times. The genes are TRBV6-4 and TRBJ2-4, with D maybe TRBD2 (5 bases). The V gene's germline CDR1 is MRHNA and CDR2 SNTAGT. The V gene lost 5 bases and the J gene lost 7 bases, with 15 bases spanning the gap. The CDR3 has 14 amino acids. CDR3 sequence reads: CASSIDTWTNIQYF. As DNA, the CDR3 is TGTGCCAGCAGTATAGACACCTGGACTAACATTCAGTACTTC.

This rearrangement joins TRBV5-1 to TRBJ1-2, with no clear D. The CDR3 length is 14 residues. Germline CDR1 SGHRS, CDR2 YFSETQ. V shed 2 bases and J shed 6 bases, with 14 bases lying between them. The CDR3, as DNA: TGCGCCAGCAGCTTAGACACGGTGGGTGATGGCTACACCTTC. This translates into CASSLDTVGDGYTF.

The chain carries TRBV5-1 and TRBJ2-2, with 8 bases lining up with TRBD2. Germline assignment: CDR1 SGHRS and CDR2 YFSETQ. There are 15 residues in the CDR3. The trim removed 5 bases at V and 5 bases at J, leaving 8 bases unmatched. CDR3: CASRTGTRGTGELFF. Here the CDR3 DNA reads TGCGCCAGCAGGACCGGGACTAGGGGTACCGGGGAGCTGTTTTTT.

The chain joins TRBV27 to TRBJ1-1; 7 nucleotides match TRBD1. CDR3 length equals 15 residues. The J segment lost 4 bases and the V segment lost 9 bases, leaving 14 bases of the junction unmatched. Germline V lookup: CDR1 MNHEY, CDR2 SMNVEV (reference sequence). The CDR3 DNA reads TGTGCCAGTCAGGACAGGATGTTGGAGGGCACTGAAGCTTTCTTT. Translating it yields CASQDRMLEGTEAFF.

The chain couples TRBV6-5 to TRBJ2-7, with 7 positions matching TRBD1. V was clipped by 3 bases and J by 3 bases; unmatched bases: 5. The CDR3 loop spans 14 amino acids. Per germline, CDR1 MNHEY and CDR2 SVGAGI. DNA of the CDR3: TGTGCCAGCAGTTATAGGGACAGACACTACGAGCAGTACTTC. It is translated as CASSYRDRHYEQYF.

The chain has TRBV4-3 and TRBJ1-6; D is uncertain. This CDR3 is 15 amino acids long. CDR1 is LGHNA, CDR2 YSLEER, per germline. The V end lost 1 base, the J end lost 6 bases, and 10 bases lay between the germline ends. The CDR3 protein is CASSQAPGTNSPLHF. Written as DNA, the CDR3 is TGCGCCAGCAGCCAAGCCCCGGGTACTAATTCACCCCTCCACTTT.

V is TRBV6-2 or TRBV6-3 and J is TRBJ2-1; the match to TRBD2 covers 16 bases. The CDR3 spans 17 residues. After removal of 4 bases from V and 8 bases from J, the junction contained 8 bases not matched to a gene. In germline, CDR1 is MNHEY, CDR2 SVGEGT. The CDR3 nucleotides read TGTGCCAGCAGTTTGGGACTAGCGGGAGGGCCCTTCGATGAGCAGTTCTTC. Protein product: CASSLGLAGGPFDEQFF.

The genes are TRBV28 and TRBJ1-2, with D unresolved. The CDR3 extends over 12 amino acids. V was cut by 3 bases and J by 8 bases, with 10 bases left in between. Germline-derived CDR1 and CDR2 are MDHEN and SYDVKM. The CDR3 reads CASSFGSSGYTF. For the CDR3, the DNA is TGTGCCAGCAGTTTCGGGAGTAGCGGCTACACCTTC.

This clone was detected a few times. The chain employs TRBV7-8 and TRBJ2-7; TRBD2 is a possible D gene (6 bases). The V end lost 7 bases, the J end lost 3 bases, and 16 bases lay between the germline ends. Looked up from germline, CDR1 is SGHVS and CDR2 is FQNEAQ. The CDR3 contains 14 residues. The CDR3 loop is CASTARRVDYEQYF. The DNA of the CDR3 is TGTGCCAGCACGGCCCGGAGGGTAGACTACGAGCAGTACTTC.

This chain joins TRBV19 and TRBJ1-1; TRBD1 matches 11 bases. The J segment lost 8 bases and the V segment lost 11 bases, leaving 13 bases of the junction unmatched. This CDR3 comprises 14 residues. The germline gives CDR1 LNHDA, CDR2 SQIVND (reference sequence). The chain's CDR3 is CAALRDRGTFEAFF. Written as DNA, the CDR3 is TGTGCCGCCTTACGGGACAGGGGGACTTTCGAAGCTTTCTTT.

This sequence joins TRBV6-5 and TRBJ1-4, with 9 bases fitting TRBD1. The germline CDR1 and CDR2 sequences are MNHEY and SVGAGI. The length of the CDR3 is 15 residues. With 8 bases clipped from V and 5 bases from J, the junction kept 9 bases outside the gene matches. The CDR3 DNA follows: TGTGCCAGCGGACTTTCCGGGACAGGGAATGAAAAACTGTTTTTT. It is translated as CASGLSGTGNEKLFF.

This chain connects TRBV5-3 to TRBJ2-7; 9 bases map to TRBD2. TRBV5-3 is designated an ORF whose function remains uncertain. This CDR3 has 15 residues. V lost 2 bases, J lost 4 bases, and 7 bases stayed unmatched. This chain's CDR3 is CARSLGAGGQYEQYF. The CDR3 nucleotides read TGTGCCAGAAGCTTAGGCGCGGGAGGGCAATACGAGCAGTACTTC.